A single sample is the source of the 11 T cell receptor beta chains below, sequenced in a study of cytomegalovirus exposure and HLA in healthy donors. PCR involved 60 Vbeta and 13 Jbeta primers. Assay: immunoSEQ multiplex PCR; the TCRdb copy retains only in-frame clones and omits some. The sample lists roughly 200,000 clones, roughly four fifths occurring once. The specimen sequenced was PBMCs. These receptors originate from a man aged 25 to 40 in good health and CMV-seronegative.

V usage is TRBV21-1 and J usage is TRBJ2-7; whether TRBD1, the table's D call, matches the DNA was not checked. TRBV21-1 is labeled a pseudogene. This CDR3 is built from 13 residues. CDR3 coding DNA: TGTGCCAGCAGCAATGGGAGAGGGGGCGAGCAGTACTTC. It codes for CASSNGRGGEQYF.

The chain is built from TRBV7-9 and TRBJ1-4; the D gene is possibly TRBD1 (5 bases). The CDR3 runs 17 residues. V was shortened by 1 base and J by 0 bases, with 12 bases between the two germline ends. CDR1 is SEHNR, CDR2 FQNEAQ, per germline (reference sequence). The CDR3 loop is CASSLVTGDATNEKLFF. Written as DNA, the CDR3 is TGTGCCAGCAGCTTAGTTACGGGGGATGCAACTAATGAAAAACTGTTTTTT.

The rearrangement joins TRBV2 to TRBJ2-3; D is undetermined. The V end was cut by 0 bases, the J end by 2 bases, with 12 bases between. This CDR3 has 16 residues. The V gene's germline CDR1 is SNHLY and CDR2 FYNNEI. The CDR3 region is CASSEALRRLTDTQYF. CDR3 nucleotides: TGTGCCAGCAGTGAAGCCTTACGGAGACTCACAGATACGCAGTATTTT. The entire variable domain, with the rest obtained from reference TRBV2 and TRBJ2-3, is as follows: EPEVTQTPSHQVTQMGQEVILRCVPISNHLYFYWYRQILGQKVEFLVSFYNNEISEKSEIFDDQFSVERPDGSNFTLKIRSTKLEDSAMYFCASSEALRRLTDTQYFGPGTRLTVL.

The CDR3 loop reads CAISESPGYEQYF. CDR3 nucleotide sequence: TGTGCCATCAGTGAGTCTCCAGGCTACGAGCAGTACTTC. The chain couples TRBV10-3 to TRBJ2-7; D is uncertain. Germline V gene sequence: CDR1 ENHRY, CDR2 SYGVKD. Trimming removed 0 bases at V and 3 bases at J, with 6 bases between. This CDR3 spans 13 amino acids.

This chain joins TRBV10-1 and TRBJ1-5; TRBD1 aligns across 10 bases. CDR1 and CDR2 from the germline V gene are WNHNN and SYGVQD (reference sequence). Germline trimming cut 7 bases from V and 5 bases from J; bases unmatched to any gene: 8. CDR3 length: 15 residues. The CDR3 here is CASNEDRGLYQPQHF. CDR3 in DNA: TGCGCCAGCAACGAAGACAGGGGGCTTTATCAGCCCCAGCATTTT.

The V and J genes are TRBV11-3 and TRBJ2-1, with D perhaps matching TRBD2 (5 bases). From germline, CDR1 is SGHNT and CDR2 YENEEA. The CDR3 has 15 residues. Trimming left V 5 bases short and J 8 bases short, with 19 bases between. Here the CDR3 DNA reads TGTGCCAGCAGCGGAGGTTGGCATAAAATCGATGAGCAGTTCTTC. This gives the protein CASSGGWHKIDEQFF.

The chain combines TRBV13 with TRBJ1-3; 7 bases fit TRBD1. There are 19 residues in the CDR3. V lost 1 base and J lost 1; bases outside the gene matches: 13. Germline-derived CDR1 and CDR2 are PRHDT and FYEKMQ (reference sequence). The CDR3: CASSLEPPGQLKSGNTIYF. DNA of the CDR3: TGTGCCAGCAGCTTAGAGCCCCCGGGACAGCTTAAATCTGGAAACACCATATATTTT.

DNA for the CDR3: TGCGCCAGCGGACCGGGACAGGGTTTTGAAAAACTGTTTTTT. This encodes CASGPGQGFEKLFF. The chain links TRBV5-1 to TRBJ1-4; TRBD1 matches 9 bases. Germline V gene sequence: CDR1 SGHRS, CDR2 YFSETQ. The CDR3 has 14 residues. The V segment lost 7 bases and the J segment 7 bases; nucleotides outside the gene matches: 8.

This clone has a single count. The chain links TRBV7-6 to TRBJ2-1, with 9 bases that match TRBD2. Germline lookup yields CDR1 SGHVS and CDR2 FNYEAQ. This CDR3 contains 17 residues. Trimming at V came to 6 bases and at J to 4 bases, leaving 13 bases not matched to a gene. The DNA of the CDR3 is TGTGCCAGCAGAAACCCATTTGCGGGAGGGGGTTACAATGAGCAGTTCTTC. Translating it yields CASRNPFAGGGYNEQFF. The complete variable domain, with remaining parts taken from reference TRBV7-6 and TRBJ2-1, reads GAGVSQSPRYKVTKRGQDVALRCDPISGHVSLYWYRQALGQGPEFLTYFNYEAQQDKSGLPNDRFSAERPEGSISTLTIQRTEQRDSAMYRCASRNPFAGGGYNEQFFGPGTRLTVL.

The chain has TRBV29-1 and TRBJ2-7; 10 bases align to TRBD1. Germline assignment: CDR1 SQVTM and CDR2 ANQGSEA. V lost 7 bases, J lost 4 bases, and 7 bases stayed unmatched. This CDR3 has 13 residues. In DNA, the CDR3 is TGCAGCGCTGGGGGACAGGGGTTTTACGAGCAGTACTTC. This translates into CSAGGQGFYEQYF.

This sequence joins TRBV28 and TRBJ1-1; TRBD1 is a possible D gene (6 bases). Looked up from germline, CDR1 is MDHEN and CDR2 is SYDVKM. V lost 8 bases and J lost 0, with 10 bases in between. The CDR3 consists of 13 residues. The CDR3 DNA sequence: TGTGCCAGCCGGGACACCATGAACACTGAAGCTTTCTTT. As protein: CASRDTMNTEAFF.